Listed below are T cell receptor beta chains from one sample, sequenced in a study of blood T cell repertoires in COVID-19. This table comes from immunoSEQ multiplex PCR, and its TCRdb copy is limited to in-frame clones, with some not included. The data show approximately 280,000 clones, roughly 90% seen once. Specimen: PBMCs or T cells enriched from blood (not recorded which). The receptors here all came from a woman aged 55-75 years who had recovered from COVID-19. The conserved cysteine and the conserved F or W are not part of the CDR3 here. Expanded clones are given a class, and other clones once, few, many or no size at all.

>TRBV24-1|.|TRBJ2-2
ATTGTSGRDTGELF
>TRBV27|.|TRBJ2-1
ASSSFRVNEQF
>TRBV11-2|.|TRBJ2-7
ASSLDSMVWRKVYEQY
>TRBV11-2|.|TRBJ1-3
ASSLVAGSGNTIY
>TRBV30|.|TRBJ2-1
AWSQGLAGGNEQF
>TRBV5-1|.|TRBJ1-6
ASSLVAGDNSPLH
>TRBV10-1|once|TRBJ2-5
ASSEGLAGGLETQY
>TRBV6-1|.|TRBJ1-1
ASSDWERAF
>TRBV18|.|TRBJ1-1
ASSLLTALNTEAF
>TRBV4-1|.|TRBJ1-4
ASSQSGTTGEKLF
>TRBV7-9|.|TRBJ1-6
ASTDGINSPLH
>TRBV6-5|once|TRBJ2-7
ASKTSGGSYEQY
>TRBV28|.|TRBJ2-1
ASSLPGTGVHEQF
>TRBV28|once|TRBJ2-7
ASSFSGTGSNEQY
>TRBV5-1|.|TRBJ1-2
ASSSGPNTHYGYT
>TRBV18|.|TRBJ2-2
ASSNQGPNTGELF
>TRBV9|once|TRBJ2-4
ASSEGLAKNIQY
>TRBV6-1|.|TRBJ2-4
ASSDTGGWSKNIQY
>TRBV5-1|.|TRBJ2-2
ASSLATSGGPGELF
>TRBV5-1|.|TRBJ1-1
ASSLARQGNTEAF
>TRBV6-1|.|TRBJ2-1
ASSELGTGLQF
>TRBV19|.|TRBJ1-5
ASFSGGELWNQPQH
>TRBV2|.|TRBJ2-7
ASSTPTVGTAYEQY